One T cell receptor beta chain is described in this entry. The antigen is not known. UMIs with a 6-nucleotide sample barcode were added by template switching. TCRdb reanalyzed the 5' RACE reads, giving one entry per CDR3 protein sequence and no DNA. The repertoire table contains about 300,000 distinct CDR3 sequences. This entry belongs to a study of monozygotic twins with inflammatory bowel disease. Sampling involved one blood draw (roughly 2.5 ml) for every donor. Study findings and constraints: A reduction in TCRbeta diversity (inverse Simpson) was seen in IBD patients relative to healthy co-twins. Relative clonotype sharing with others was diminished in IBD patients versus healthy twins, particularly with disease activity.

This CDR3 is built from 15 residues. Germline V CDR1 and CDR2: DFQATT, SNEGSKA (reference sequence). The TCR comes from a human donor with ulcerative colitis or Crohn's disease, or a healthy co-twin of an affected twin (not recorded which). Material for sequencing was blood. V gene TRBV20-1 combines with J gene TRBJ2-3. The CDR3 here is CSARDFRRRTDTQYF.